This TCR beta chain comes out of a study of neurological immune-mediated disorders. General observations from the study: Whereas HTLV-1-associated myelopathy showed the most TCR clonal expansion, multiple sclerosis showed the least, with levels below those of healthy controls. Because no CDR3 amino acid sequences were shared across subjects by expanded clones, private repertoires were suggested in all groups.

In each sequencing run, over 200 million TCR-beta sequences were generated from 15-18 subjects. TCRdb fed the 5' RACE reads into MiXCR, producing one record per CDR3 protein. The sample yields some 29,000 distinct CDR3 sequences, 12% seen once. This clonotype was found many times. What it binds is not known. This CDR3 contains 16 residues. Between the trimmed V and J ends, which lost 3 bases and 2 bases, there was a span of 13 bases. The receptor's source is a man between 60 and 75 years old in good health. The chain is built from TRBV12-3 or TRBV12-4 and TRBJ1-4, with D perhaps TRBD1 (5 bases). Material: PBMCs. CDR3 coding DNA: TGTGCCAGCAGTTTGTATGGGGCATCCACTAATGAAAAACTGTTTTTT. Translation gives CASSLYGASTNEKLFF.